These 3 T cell receptor beta chains originate from one sample sequenced in a study of cytomegalovirus exposure and HLA in healthy donors. The PCR used 60 Vbeta and 13 Jbeta primers. Assay: immunoSEQ multiplex PCR; the TCRdb copy retains only in-frame clones and omits some. The top ten clones hold 1.8% of a sample with approximately 180,000 clones, 73% of them seen once. Sequenced input: PBMCs. The receptor source for this set is a woman aged 25 to 45 in good health and CMV-seronegative.

The chain links TRBV4-1 to TRBJ2-7; D possibly corresponds to TRBD1 (8 bases). Germline V CDR1 and CDR2: MGHRA, YSYEKL. V dropped 3 bases and J dropped 0 bases, with 15 bases sitting between them. CDR3 length: 16 residues. The CDR3 here is CASSQAQGGASYEQYF. The CDR3 DNA reads as TGCGCCAGCAGCCAGGCACAGGGGGGGGCCTCCTACGAGCAGTACTTC.

This clone was seen only once. The chain links TRBV5-1 to TRBJ2-3; a possible D gene is TRBD2 (5 bases). Trimming took off 0 bases at V and 6 bases at J, with 14 bases between the two ends. This CDR3 region has 15 residues. CDR1 is SGHRS, CDR2 YFSETQ, per germline. This CDR3 reads CASSLESGYSDTQYF. The CDR3 bases are TGCGCCAGCAGCTTGGAGTCGGGATACTCGGATACGCAGTATTTT.

This chain uses TRBV9 with TRBJ2-3; D is uncertain. Germline V gives CDR1 SGDLS, CDR2 YYNGEE. V was cut by 1 base and J by 4 bases, with 4 bases left in between. The CDR3 is 12 amino acids. The CDR3, as DNA: TGTGCCAGCAGCGTACGCGCAGATACGCAGTATTTT. This codes for CASSVRADTQYF.